A single sample gave rise to the 32 T cell receptor beta chains below, sequenced in a study of CD8 T cells in Susac syndrome. The authors reverse transcribed 0.5 to 1 ug RNA with random hexamers. TCRdb fed the immunoSEQ multiplex PCR reads into MiXCR, producing one record per CDR3 protein. The table records approximately 280,000 distinct CDR3 sequences, about 85% of them present only once. The source material was CD8+ T cells from PBMCs. Receptor source: a human donor with multiple sclerosis.

The chain combines TRBV12-3 or TRBV12-4 with TRBJ1-6; D call uncertain. Trimming removed 2 bases from V and 7 bases from J, with 21 bases in between. CDR3 size: 18 residues. CDR3 nucleotides: TGTGCCAGCAGTTTAAGGGTCGGGATACAGCTAACCAATTCACCCCTCCACTTT. Its protein is CASSLRVGIQLTNSPLHF.

The V call is TRBV13, the J call TRBJ1-2, with D possibly matching TRBD1 (6 bases). Looked up from germline, CDR1 is PRHDT and CDR2 is FYEKMQ (reference sequence). The V gene lost 5 bases and the J gene lost 7 bases, with 20 bases spanning the gap. There are 15 residues in the CDR3. The CDR3 loop is CASSPFGPGGGGYTF. The CDR3 nucleotides are TGTGCCAGCAGCCCCTTCGGTCCCGGAGGGGGTGGCTACACCTTC. The full variable domain, rest sourced from reference TRBV13 and TRBJ1-2, is AAGVIQSPRHLIKEKRETATLKCYPIPRHDTVYWYQQGPGQDPQFLISFYEKMQSDKGSIPDRFSAQQFSDYHSELNMSSLELGDSALYFCASSPFGPGGGGYTFGSGTRLTVV.

The gene calls are TRBV27 and TRBJ2-7, with 11 bases identical to TRBD2. V was clipped by 10 bases and J by 9 bases; unmatched bases: 11. The CDR3 totals 13 residues. Germline V gene data show CDR1 as MNHEY and CDR2 as SMNVEV (reference sequence). CDR3 sequence (DNA): TGTGCCACAGGAAGGACTAGCGGGCAGGGGCAGTACTTC. Its translation: CATGRTSGQGQYF.

The chain uses TRBV27 and TRBJ2-5; 11 bases fit TRBD2. Trimming at V came to 6 bases and at J to 5 bases, leaving 5 bases not matched to a gene. This CDR3 has 14 amino acids. Germline V gene lookup returns CDR1 MNHEY and CDR2 SMNVEV (reference sequence). CDR3 sequence: CASRLAGVKETQYF. In nucleotides, the CDR3 is TGTGCCAGCAGACTAGCGGGAGTGAAGGAGACCCAGTACTTC.

The chain uses TRBV21-1 and TRBJ2-5; TRBD1, the D gene given by the table, was not confirmed from the DNA. TRBV21-1 is annotated as a pseudogene. The length of the CDR3 is 14 residues. CDR3 sequence reads: CVSSNCAGGETQYF. The CDR3 DNA sequence: TGTGTCAGCAGCAACTGTGCAGGAGGCGAGACCCAGTACTTC.

This chain uses TRBV28 with TRBJ2-2, with 8 bases fitting TRBD2. The ends lost 5 bases at V and 6 bases at J; junction bases unmatched: 5. CDR1 and CDR2 from the germline V gene are MDHEN and SYDVKM. The CDR3 loop spans 14 amino acids. This chain's CDR3 is CASSTGTRPGELFF. The DNA of the CDR3 is TGTGCCAGCAGTACCGGGACTAGACCCGGGGAGCTGTTTTTT. Looking up the rest from reference TRBV28 and TRBJ2-2 gives the full variable domain: DVKVTQSSRYLVKRTGEKVFLECVQDMDHENMFWYRQDPGLGLRLIYFSYDVKMKEKGDIPEGYSVSREKKERFSLILESASTNQTSMYLCASSTGTRPGELFFGEGSRLTVL.

This clonotype appeared a single time. The rearrangement uses TRBV19 and TRBJ2-7; a weak D match, TRBD1 (5 bases). CDR1 is LNHDA and CDR2 is SQIVND in the germline V gene (reference sequence). V was shortened by 3 bases and J by 2 bases, with 11 bases between the two germline ends. The CDR3 has 14 residues. This chain's CDR3 is CASSITTETYEQYF. CDR3 bases: TGTGCCAGTAGTATCACGACAGAAACCTACGAGCAGTACTTC.

V gene TRBV12-3 or TRBV12-4 combines with J gene TRBJ2-1; D uncertain. Between the trimmed V and J ends, which lost 2 bases and 4 bases, there was a span of 9 bases. The CDR3 is 14 residues long. The DNA of the CDR3 is TGTGCCAGCAGTTTATCAGAGACGTACAATGAGCAGTTCTTC. It specifies CASSLSETYNEQFF.

The chain's CDR3 is CASSQDRGQGSYEQYF. In nucleotides, the CDR3 is TGCGCCAGCAGCCAAGATCGGGGACAGGGATCCTACGAGCAGTACTTC. The chain links TRBV4-1 to TRBJ2-7, with 9 bases identical to TRBD1. The CDR3 extends over 16 amino acids. CDR1 is MGHRA and CDR2 is YSYEKL in the germline V gene. The ends lost 0 bases at V and 1 base at J; junction bases unmatched: 4.

The chain is built from TRBV5-1 and TRBJ1-2; D gene ambiguous. CDR3 length: 12 residues. With 0 bases removed from V and 8 bases from J, the gap between germline ends came to 8 bases. Germline values: CDR1 SGHRS, CDR2 YFSETQ. The CDR3 DNA follows: TGCGCCAGCAGCTTGGACAAACCAGGCTACACCTTC. This codes for CASSLDKPGYTF.

The chain employs TRBV27 and TRBJ2-2; TRBD2 aligns across 8 bases. The CDR3 has 14 amino acids. The V gene end was trimmed by 6 bases and the J gene end by 9 bases; junction bases not matched to a gene: 9. Germline values: CDR1 MNHEY, CDR2 SMNVEV (reference sequence). The CDR3 DNA follows: TGTGCCAGCAGCCCCGGCGGCGGGAGGAGGGAGCTGTTTTTT. It codes for CASSPGGGRRELFF.

The V and J genes are TRBV7-9 and TRBJ2-3; D gene uncertain. Germline CDR1 is SEHNR and CDR2 is FQNEAQ (reference sequence). The CDR3 length is 12 residues. The V gene lost 2 bases and the J gene lost 7 bases, with 7 bases spanning the gap. The CDR3 loop reads CASSLFDNTQYF. CDR3 in DNA: TGTGCCAGCAGCTTATTTGATAATACGCAGTATTTT.

The V and J genes are TRBV7-9 and TRBJ2-1; D is undetermined. In germline, CDR1 is SEHNR, CDR2 FQNEAQ (reference sequence). V was trimmed by 5 bases and J by 8 bases, leaving 7 bases between them. This CDR3 has 11 residues. CDR3 DNA: TGTGCCAGCAGCGAGCCCGATGAGCAGTTCTTC. Translation gives CASSEPDEQFF.

Worth noting for this clonotype: Relative to the germline gene, one junction end is altered; a read error may explain this. The chain links TRBV19 to TRBJ2-1; no firm D call. The germline gives CDR1 LNHDA, CDR2 SQIVND (reference sequence). This CDR3 spans 15 amino acids. CDR3 sequence (DNA): TGTGCCAGTAGTATGTCTGGGTACTCCTACAATGGGCAGTTCTTC. Protein product: CASSMSGYSYNGQFF.

The chain combines TRBV20-1 with TRBJ1-2, with D unclear. Trimming stripped 3 bases from V and 2 bases from J, with 10 bases between. Germline CDR1 reads DFQATT; CDR2 reads SNEGSKA (reference sequence). The CDR3 consists of 13 residues. CDR3 bases: TGCAGTGCTAGGGACCCGATAAACTATGGCTACACCTTC. Amino acid sequence: CSARDPINYGYTF.

This clonotype was picked up one time. This sequence joins TRBV12-3 or TRBV12-4 and TRBJ1-1; no reliable D call. Trimming stripped 5 bases from V and 6 bases from J, with 10 bases between. The CDR3 contains 12 residues. CDR3 coding DNA: TGTGCCAGCAGTCCCGGCCTGCCTGAAGCTTTCTTT. Translating gives CASSPGLPEAFF.

CDR3 nucleotide sequence: TGTGCCAGCAGCACGGACAGCCCCGTGACTAATGAAAAACTGTTTTTT. Encoded protein: CASSTDSPVTNEKLFF. The rearrangement uses TRBV5-6 and TRBJ1-4; D possibly corresponds to TRBD1 (6 bases). Germline-derived CDR1 and CDR2 are SGHDT and YYEEEE. V was clipped by 4 bases and J by 2 bases, with 15 bases between them. This CDR3 has 16 amino acids.

The chain joins TRBV5-1 to TRBJ1-2; D is undetermined. CDR1 is SGHRS, CDR2 YFSETQ, per germline. V was clipped by 3 bases and J by 4 bases, with 10 bases between them. The CDR3 contains 13 residues. The DNA for the CDR3 is TGCGCCAGCAGCTCGAGGATACCCTATGGCTACACCTTC. This encodes CASSSRIPYGYTF. Looking up the rest from reference TRBV5-1 and TRBJ1-2 gives the full variable domain: KAGVTQTPRYLIKTRGQQVTLSCSPISGHRSVSWYQQTPGQGLQFLFEYFSETQRNKGNFPGRFSGRQFSNSRSEMNVSTLELGDSALYLCASSSRIPYGYTFGSGTRLTVV.

The chain is built from TRBV28 and TRBJ2-7; no firm D call. CDR1 and CDR2 from the germline V gene are MDHEN and SYDVKM. Deletions cut 3 bases from V and 0 bases from J, with 9 bases between. This CDR3 has 14 residues. The CDR3 sequence is CASSFYEASYEQYF. The CDR3 bases are TGTGCCAGCAGTTTCTACGAGGCCTCCTACGAGCAGTACTTC.

The genes are TRBV28 and TRBJ2-5; D is unclear. Germline CDR1 MDHEN, CDR2 SYDVKM. V lost 2 bases and J 0 bases, leaving 4 bases between the germline ends. CDR3 length: 13 residues. CDR3 nucleotides: TGTGCCAGCAGTTTAGGCAACCAAGAGACCCAGTACTTC. Protein sequence: CASSLGNQETQYF. Looking up the rest from reference TRBV28 and TRBJ2-5 gives the full variable domain: DVKVTQSSRYLVKRTGEKVFLECVQDMDHENMFWYRQDPGLGLRLIYFSYDVKMKEKGDIPEGYSVSREKKERFSLILESASTNQTSMYLCASSLGNQETQYFGPGTRLLVL.

CDR3 in DNA: TGTGCCAGCAGTTTACCAGCTGGACTTAACTACGAGCAGTACTTC. Residues: CASSLPAGLNYEQYF. The chain links TRBV28 to TRBJ2-7; the D gene is possibly TRBD2 (5 bases). The V and J ends lost 2 bases and 3 bases respectively, with 14 bases between them. Germline V lookup: CDR1 MDHEN, CDR2 SYDVKM. The CDR3 has 15 residues.

This chain links TRBV5-4 with TRBJ2-1, with D uncertain. The CDR3 runs to 11 residues. The V end lost 3 bases, the J end lost 8 bases, and 6 bases lay between the germline ends. Germline CDR1 reads SGHNT; CDR2 reads YYREEE (reference sequence). This CDR3 reads CASSSRDEQFF. The CDR3 DNA reads TGTGCCAGCAGCTCGCGCGATGAGCAGTTCTTC.

The gene calls are TRBV9 and TRBJ2-7; the match to TRBD2 covers 7 bases. V lost 2 bases to trimming and J lost 5 bases; unmatched junction nucleotides: 4. Germline assignment: CDR1 SGDLS and CDR2 YYNGEE. CDR3 size: 13 residues. The CDR3: CASSVGLADEQYF. The DNA of the CDR3 is TGTGCCAGCAGCGTCGGTCTAGCGGACGAGCAGTACTTC.

For the CDR3, the DNA is TGTGCCAGCAGTGAGGCCGGGGGGCGCCAGCCCCAGCATTTT. The encoded protein is CASSEAGGRQPQHF. The V and J genes are TRBV2 and TRBJ1-5, with D possibly TRBD1 on 6 matching bases. Germline CDR1 is SNHLY and CDR2 is FYNNEI. There are 14 residues in the CDR3. Trimming took 3 bases from V and 7 from J, leaving 13 bases between them. The full variable domain, its missing parts supplied by reference TRBV2 and TRBJ1-5, is EPEVTQTPSHQVTQMGQEVILRCVPISNHLYFYWYRQILGQKVEFLVSFYNNEISEKSEIFDDQFSVERPDGSNFTLKIRSTKLEDSAMYFCASSEAGGRQPQHFGDGTRLSIL.

J is TRBJ1-1 and V is TRBV15; D gene ambiguous. The CDR3 totals 16 residues. The V gene lost 4 bases and the J gene lost 3 bases, with 18 bases spanning the gap. The germline V gene encodes CDR1 LNHNV and CDR2 YYDKDF (reference sequence). The CDR3 DNA sequence: TGTGCCACCAGCACACACGCGATCGTGGAGTACACTGAAGCTTTCTTT. This gives the protein CATSTHAIVEYTEAFF. The whole variable domain, filled in from reference TRBV15 and TRBJ1-1, reads DAMVIQNPRYQVTQFGKPVTLSCSQTLNHNVMYWYQQKSSQAPKLLFHYYDKDFNNEADTPDNFQSRRPNTSFCFLDIRSPGLGDTAMYLCATSTHAIVEYTEAFFGQGTRLTVV.

The rearrangement joins TRBV27 to TRBJ2-5, with D possibly TRBD2 on 5 matching bases. Germline V CDR1 and CDR2: MNHEY, SMNVEV (reference sequence). V dropped 6 bases and J dropped 5 bases, with 13 bases sitting between them. This CDR3 is built from 13 residues. In DNA, the CDR3 is TGTGCCAGCAGCTCTTCCTGGAGGGAGACCCAGTACTTC. As protein: CASSSSWRETQYF.

This clonotype was detected once. The V and J genes are TRBV27 and TRBJ2-7, with TRBD2 identical over 8 bases. Germline CDR1 reads MNHEY; CDR2 reads SMNVEV (reference sequence). The V and J ends lost 5 bases and 3 bases, in that order; junction bases with no gene match: 12. The CDR3 has 16 residues. The CDR3 DNA reads TGTGCCAGCAGTGTTACCCTAGCGGGCATGCTCTACGAGCAGTACTTC. Translation gives CASSVTLAGMLYEQYF.

V gene TRBV4-1 combines with J gene TRBJ1-3; D not resolved. V lost 0 bases, J lost 0 bases, and 15 bases lay in between. This CDR3 comprises 18 residues. Germline assignment: CDR1 MGHRA and CDR2 YSYEKL. CDR3 protein: CASSQDMARRTSGNTIYF. The CDR3 region has the DNA TGCGCCAGCAGCCAAGATATGGCACGGCGAACCTCTGGAAACACCATATATTTT.

The J gene is TRBJ2-7, the V gene TRBV2, with D unclear. The CDR3 runs 11 residues. V shed 6 bases and J shed 3 bases, with 6 bases lying between them. CDR1 and CDR2 from the germline V gene are SNHLY and FYNNEI. The CDR3 DNA reads as TGTGCCAGCAGCCCGGACTACGAGCAGTACTTC. Its translation is CASSPDYEQYF.

The CDR3 sequence: CASSGGRPGNEQFF. The CDR3 coding sequence is TGTGCCAGCAGTGGCGGTCGACCAGGGAATGAGCAGTTCTTC. The chain links TRBV2 to TRBJ2-1; D might be TRBD1 (5 bases). CDR3 length: 14 amino acids. CDR1 and CDR2 (germline): SNHLY, FYNNEI. Trimming removed 4 bases from V and 7 bases from J, with 14 bases in between. The full variable domain, its missing parts supplied by reference TRBV2 and TRBJ2-1, is EPEVTQTPSHQVTQMGQEVILRCVPISNHLYFYWYRQILGQKVEFLVSFYNNEISEKSEIFDDQFSVERPDGSNFTLKIRSTKLEDSAMYFCASSGGRPGNEQFFGPGTRLTVL.

This clonotype was recorded a few times. The gene calls are TRBV7-3 and TRBJ2-3, with 7 nucleotides matching TRBD2. The CDR3 has 15 amino acids. Germline lookup yields CDR1 SGHTA and CDR2 FQGTGA. The V segment lost 4 bases and the J segment 3 bases; nucleotides outside the gene matches: 7. The DNA of the CDR3 is TGTGCCAGCAGCTACGGGGGGAGTTGGACAGATACGCAGTATTTT. This codes for CASSYGGSWTDTQYF.

This chain connects TRBV25-1 to TRBJ2-7, with D maybe TRBD2 (5 bases). Germline CDR1 and CDR2: MGHDK and SYGVNS. This CDR3 spans 10 amino acids. Trimming took off 9 bases at V and 5 bases at J, with 8 bases between the two ends. The CDR3 sequence: CASGADEQYF. DNA of the CDR3: TGTGCCAGTGGAGCGGACGAGCAGTACTTC.